This T cell receptor (beta chain) was identified during a study of blood T cell repertoires in COVID-19. As for the study in general: Sources were T cells, B-cell-depleted T cells, or PBMCs; the material itself was cDNA or gDNA.

Repertoires were generated with immunoSEQ multiplex PCR, while TCRdb's copy carries only in-frame clones and drops some. The repertoire holds approximately 88,000 clones, with about 83% as singletons. The clonotype was recovered from a man between 65 and 79 years old with COVID-19, enrolled during active disease. The sample taken for sequencing was peripheral blood.

The CDR3: CASSFGGSNTGELFF. CDR3 coding DNA: TGTGCCAGCAGCTTCGGGGGGAGCAACACCGGGGAGCTGTTTTTT. The chain employs TRBV7-9 and TRBJ2-2; 7 bases align to TRBD2. V trimming: 3 bases; J trimming: 2 bases; junction bases outside the gene matches: 3. The germline V gene encodes CDR1 SEHNR and CDR2 FQNEAQ (reference sequence). The CDR3 is made up of 15 amino acids.